This T cell receptor (beta chain) stems from a study of graft-versus-host responses after intestinal transplantation. Study overall: Following induction with anti-thymocyte globulin, all recipients were given tacrolimus and steroids for roughly three years.

Processed graft tissue released its intraepithelial and lamina propria lymphocytes. Data came from immunoSEQ multiplex PCR; TCRdb stores just in-frame clones and leaves some out. This table holds more than 50,000 clones, around 86% found once. CDR3 length: 13 amino acids. The V end was cut by 2 bases, the J end by 5 bases, with 9 bases between. In germline, CDR1 is MNHEY, CDR2 SVGAGI. Notes on this clone: As yet, its antigen is unknown.

Whole-study findings and limits: Recipient marrow held GvH clones, some first seen in ileum or blood.

The sample consisted of ileum tissue, taken 350 to 400 days after transplant. The chain links TRBV6-5 to TRBJ2-5; no reliable D call. The sequence was collected from a human patient who received an intestinal transplant, so some T cells may come from the graft donor. DNA for the CDR3: TGTGCCAGCAGTTACCCGCAAGGGGAGACCCAGTACTTC. It encodes CASSYPQGETQYF.